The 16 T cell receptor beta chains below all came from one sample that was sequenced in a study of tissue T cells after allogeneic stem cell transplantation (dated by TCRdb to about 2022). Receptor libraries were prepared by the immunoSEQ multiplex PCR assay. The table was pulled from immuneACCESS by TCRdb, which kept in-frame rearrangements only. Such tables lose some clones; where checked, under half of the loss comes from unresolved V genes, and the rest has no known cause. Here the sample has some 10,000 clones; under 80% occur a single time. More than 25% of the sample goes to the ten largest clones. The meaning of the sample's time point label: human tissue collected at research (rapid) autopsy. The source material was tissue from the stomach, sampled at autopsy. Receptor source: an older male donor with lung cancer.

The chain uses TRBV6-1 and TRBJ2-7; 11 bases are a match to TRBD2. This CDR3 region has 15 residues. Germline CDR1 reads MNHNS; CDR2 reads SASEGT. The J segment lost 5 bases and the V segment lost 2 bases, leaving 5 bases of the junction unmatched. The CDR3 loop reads CASSEFSGRAHEQYF. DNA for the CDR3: TGTGCCAGCAGTGAATTTAGCGGGAGGGCCCACGAGCAGTACTTC.

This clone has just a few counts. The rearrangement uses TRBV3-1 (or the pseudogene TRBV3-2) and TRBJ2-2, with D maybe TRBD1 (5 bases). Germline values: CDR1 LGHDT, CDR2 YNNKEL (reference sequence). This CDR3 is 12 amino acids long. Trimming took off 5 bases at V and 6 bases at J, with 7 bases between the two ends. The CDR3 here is CASSVGAGELFF. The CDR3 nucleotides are TGTGCCAGCAGCGTAGGGGCCGGGGAGCTGTTTTTT.

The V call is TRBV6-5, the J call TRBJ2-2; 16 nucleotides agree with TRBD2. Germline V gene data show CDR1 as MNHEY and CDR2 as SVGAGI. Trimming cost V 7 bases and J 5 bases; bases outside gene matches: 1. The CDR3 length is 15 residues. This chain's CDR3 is CASTGLAGGTGELFF. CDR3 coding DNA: TGTGCCAGCACGGGACTAGCGGGGGGGACCGGGGAGCTGTTTTTT.

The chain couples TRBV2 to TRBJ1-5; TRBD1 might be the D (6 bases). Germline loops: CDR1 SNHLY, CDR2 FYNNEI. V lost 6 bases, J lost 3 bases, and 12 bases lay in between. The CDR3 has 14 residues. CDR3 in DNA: TGTGCCAGCAGGTGGGGACAAAACAATCAGCCCCAGCATTTT. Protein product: CASRWGQNNQPQHF.

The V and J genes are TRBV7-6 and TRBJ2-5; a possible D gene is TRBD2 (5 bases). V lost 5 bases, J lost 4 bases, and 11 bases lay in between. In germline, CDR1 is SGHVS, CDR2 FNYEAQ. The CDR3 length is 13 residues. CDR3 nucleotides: TGTGCCAGCAGCCCGGACTGGGGAGAGACCCAGTACTTC. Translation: CASSPDWGETQYF. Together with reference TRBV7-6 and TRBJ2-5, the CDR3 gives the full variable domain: GAGVSQSPRYKVTKRGQDVALRCDPISGHVSLYWYRQALGQGPEFLTYFNYEAQQDKSGLPNDRFSAERPEGSISTLTIQRTEQRDSAMYRCASSPDWGETQYFGPGTRLLVL.

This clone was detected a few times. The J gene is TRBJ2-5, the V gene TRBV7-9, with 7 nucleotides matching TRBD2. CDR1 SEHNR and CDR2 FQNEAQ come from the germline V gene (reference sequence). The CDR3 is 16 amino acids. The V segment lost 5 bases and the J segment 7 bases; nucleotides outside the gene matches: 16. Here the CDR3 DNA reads TGTGCCAGCAGCACAGATCTGGGGGGAGGGCAACGGACCCAGTACTTC. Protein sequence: CASSTDLGGGQRTQYF.

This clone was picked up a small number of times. The CDR3 DNA follows: TGTGCCAGCAGTTTATGGGCTCTGCGGGGGACCTACAATGAGCAGTTCTTC. Translating gives CASSLWALRGTYNEQFF. J is TRBJ2-1 and V is TRBV27; TRBD2 matches 7 bases. J was trimmed by 2 bases and V by 1 base; bases with no gene match: 8. The CDR3 has 17 amino acids. In germline, CDR1 is MNHEY, CDR2 SMNVEV (reference sequence).

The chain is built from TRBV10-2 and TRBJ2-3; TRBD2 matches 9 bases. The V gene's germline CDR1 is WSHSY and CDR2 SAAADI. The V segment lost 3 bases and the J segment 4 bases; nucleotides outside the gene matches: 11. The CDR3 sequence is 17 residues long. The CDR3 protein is CASSDRARRGGADTQYF. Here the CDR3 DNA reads TGCGCCAGCAGTGATCGGGCTAGGCGGGGGGGCGCAGATACGCAGTATTTT.

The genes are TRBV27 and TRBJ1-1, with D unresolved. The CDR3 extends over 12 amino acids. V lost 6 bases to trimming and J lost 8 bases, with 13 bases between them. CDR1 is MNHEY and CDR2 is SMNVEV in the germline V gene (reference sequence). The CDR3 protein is CASRSPYGEAFF. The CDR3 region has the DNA TGTGCCAGCAGGTCGCCCTACGGGGAAGCTTTCTTT.

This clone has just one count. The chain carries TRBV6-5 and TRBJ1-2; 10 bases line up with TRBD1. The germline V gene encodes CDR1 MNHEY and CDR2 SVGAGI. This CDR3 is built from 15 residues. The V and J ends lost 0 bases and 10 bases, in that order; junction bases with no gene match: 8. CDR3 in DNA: TGTGCCAGCAGTTACTCCGGGACAGGGGCGAAAACCTACACCTTC. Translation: CASSYSGTGAKTYTF.

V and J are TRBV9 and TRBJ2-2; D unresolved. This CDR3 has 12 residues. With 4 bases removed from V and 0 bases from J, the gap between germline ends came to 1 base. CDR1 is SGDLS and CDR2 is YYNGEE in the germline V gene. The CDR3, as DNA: TGTGCCAGCAGCCCGAACACCGGGGAGCTGTTTTTT. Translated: CASSPNTGELFF.

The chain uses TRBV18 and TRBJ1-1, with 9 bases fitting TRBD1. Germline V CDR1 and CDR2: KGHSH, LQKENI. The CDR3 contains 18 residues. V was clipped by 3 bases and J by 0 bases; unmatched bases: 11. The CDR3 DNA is TGTGCCAGCTCACCCACCACAGGGGGCCCATTCATGAACACTGAAGCTTTCTTT. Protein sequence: CASSPTTGGPFMNTEAFF.

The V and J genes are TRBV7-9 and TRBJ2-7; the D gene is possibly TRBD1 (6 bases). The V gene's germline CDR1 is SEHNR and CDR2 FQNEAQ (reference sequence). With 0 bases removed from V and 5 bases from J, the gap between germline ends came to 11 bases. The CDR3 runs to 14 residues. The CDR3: CASSLAGTNNEQYF. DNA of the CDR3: TGTGCCAGCAGCTTAGCGGGGACAAACAACGAGCAGTACTTC.

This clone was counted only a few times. This CDR3 reads CASSSRHHSQETQYF. CDR3 nucleotide sequence: TGTGCCAGCAGCTCTCGACATCACTCCCAAGAGACCCAGTACTTC. This chain connects TRBV11-3 to TRBJ2-5; D gene uncertain. Germline assignment: CDR1 SGHNT and CDR2 YENEEA. Trimming took 4 bases from V and 1 from J, leaving 13 bases between them. The CDR3 runs 15 residues.

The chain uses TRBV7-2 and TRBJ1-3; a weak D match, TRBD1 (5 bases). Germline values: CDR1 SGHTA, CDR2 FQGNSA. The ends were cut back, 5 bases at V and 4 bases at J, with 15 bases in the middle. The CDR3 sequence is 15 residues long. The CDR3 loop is CASSPSRDRGNTIYF. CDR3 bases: TGTGCCAGCAGCCCATCTAGGGACCGAGGAAACACCATATATTTT.

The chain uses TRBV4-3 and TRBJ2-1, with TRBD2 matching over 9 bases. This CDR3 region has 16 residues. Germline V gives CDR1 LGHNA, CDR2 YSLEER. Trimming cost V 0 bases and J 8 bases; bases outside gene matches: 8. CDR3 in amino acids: CASSQDGGGRGYEQFF. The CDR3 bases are TGCGCCAGCAGCCAAGATGGGGGCGGGAGGGGTTATGAGCAGTTCTTC.